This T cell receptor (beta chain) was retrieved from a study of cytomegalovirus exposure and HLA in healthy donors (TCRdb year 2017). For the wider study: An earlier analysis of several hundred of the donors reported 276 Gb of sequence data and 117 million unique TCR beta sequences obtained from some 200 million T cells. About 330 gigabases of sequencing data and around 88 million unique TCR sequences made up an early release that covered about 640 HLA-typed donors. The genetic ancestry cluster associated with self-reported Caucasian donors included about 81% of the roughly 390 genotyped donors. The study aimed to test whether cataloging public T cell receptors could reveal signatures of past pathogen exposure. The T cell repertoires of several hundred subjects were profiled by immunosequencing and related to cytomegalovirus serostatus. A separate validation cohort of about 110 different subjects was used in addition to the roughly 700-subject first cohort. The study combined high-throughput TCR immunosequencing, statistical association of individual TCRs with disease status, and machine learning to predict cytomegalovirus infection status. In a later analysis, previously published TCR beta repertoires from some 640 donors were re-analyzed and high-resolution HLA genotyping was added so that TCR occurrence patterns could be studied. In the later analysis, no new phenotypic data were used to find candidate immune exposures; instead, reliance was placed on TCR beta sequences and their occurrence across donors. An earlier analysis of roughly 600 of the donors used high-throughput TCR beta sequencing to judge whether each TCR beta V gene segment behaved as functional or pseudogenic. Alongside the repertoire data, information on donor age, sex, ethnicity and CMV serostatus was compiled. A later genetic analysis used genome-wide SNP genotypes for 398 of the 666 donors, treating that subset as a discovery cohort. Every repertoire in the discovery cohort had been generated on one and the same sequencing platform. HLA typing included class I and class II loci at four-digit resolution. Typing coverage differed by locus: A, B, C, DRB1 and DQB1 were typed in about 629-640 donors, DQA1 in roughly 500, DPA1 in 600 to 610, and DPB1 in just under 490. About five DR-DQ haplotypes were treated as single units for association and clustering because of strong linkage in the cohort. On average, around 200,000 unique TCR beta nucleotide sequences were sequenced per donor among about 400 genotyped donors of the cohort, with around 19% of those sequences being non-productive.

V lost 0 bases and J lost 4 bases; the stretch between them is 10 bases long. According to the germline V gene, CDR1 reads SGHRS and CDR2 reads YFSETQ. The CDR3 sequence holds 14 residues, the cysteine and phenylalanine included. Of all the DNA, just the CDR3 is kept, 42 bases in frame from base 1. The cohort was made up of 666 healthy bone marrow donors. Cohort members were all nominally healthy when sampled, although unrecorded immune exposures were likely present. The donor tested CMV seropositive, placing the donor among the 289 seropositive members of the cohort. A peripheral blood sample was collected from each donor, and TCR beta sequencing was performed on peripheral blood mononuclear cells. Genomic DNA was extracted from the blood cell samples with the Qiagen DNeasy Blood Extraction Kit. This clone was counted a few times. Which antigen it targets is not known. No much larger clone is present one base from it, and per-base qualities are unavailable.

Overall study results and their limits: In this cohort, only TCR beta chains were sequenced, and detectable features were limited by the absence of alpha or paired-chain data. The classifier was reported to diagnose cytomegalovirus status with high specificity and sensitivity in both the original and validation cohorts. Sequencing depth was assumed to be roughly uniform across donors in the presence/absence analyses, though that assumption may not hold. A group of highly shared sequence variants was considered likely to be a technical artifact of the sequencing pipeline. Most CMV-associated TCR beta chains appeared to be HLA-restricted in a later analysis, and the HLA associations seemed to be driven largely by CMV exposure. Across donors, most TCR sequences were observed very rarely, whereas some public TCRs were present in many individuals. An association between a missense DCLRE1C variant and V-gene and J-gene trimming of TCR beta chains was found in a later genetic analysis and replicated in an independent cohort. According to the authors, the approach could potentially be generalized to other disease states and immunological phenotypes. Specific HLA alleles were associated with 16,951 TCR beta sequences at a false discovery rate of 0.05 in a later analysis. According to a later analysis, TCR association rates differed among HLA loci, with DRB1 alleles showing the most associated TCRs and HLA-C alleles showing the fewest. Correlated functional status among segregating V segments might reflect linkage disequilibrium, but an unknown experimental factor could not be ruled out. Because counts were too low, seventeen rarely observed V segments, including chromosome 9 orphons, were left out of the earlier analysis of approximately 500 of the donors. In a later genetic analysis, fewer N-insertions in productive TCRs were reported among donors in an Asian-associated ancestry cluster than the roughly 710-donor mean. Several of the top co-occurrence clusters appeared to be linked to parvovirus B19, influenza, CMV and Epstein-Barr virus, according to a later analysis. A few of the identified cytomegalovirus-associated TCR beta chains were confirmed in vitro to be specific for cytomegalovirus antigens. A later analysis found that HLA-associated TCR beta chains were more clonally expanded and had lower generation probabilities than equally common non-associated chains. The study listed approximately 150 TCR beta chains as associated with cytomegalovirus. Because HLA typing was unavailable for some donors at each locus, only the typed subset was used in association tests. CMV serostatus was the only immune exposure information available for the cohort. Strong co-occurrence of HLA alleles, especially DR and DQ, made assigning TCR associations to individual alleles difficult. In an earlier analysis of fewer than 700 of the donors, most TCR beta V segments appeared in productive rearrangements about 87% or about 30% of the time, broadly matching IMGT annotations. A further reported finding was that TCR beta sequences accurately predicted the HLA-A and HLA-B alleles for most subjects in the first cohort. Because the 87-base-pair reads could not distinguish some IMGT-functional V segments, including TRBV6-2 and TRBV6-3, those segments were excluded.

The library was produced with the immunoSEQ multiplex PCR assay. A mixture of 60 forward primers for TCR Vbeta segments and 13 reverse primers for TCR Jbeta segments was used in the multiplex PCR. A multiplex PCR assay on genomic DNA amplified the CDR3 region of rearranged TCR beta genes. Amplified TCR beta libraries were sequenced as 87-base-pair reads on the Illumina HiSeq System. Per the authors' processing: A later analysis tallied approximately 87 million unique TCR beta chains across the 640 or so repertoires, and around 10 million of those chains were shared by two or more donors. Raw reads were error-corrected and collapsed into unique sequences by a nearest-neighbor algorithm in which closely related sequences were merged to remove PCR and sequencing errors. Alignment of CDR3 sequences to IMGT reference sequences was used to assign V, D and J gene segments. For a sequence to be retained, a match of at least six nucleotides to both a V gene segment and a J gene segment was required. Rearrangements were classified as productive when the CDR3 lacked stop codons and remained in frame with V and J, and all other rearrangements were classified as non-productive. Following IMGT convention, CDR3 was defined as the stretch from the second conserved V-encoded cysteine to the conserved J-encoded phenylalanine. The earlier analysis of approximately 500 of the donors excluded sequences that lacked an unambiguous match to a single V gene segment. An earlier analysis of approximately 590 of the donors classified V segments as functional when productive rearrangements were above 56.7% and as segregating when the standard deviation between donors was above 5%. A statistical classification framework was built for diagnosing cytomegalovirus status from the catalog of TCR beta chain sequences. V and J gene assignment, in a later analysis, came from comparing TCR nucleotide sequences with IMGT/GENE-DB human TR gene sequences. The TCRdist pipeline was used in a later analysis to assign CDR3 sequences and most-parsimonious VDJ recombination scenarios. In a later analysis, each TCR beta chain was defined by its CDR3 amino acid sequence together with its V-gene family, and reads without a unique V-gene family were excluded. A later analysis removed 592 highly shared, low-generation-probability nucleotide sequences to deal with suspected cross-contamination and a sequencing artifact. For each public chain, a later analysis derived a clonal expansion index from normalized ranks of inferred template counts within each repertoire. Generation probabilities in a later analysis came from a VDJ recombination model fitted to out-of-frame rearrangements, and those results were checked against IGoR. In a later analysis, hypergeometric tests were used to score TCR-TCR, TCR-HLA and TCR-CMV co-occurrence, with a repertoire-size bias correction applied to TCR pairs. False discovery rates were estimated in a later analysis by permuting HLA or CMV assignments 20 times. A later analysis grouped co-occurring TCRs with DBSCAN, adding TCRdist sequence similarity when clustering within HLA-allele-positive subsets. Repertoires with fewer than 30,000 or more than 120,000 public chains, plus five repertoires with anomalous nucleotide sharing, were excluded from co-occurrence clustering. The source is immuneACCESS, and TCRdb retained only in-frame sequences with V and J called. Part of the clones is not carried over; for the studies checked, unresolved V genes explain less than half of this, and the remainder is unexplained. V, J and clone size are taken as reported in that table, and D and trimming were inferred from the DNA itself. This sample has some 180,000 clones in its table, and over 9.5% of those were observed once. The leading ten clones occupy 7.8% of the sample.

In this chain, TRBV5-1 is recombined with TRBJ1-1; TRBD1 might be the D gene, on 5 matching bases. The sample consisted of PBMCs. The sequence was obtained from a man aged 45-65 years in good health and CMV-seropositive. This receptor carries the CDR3 CASSLDWGGTEAFF. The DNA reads TGCGCCAGCAGCTTGGACTGGGGGGGCACTGAAGCTTTCTTT.